The rows below give T cell receptor beta chains drawn from one sample of a study of T cell repertoires in cytomegalovirus infection. Their antigens remain unidentified. TCRdb processed the reads anew with MiXCR; each CDR3 protein has one entry. This table holds under 500,000 distinct CDR3 sequences, 40% to 50% found once. Sequencing used cultured PBMCs, obtained from culture after CMV antigen stimulation. These receptors all stem from a human donor in good health (CMV status not recorded). Some clones in this sample may be carry-over from other donors' samples. Each CDR3 is given with its conserved first and last residue. D genes are given only for firm matches. Clone size appears in some rows only: once, few, many, or a class for an expanded clone.

J gene,clone size,V gene,D gene,CDR3 protein,CDR3 DNA
TRBJ1-1,-,TRBV10-3,-,CAIRGGSNTEAFF,TGTGCCATTAGGGGGGGGTCGAACACTGAAGCTTTCTTT
TRBJ2-1,-,TRBV7-2,-,CASSSPVGGPQFF,TGTGCCAGCAGCTCCCCGGTTGGGGGACCACAGTTCTTC
TRBJ2-1,few,TRBV11-2,TRBD2,CASSPGAGEPSYNEQFF,TGTGCCAGCAGCCCTGGGGCGGGAGAACCCTCCTACAATGAGCAGTTCTTC
TRBJ2-1,-,TRBV18,TRBD2,CASSPPSAASGRLGEQFF,TGTGCCAGCTCACCACCGTCGGCGGCTAGCGGGAGGTTGGGGGAGCAGTTCTTC
TRBJ1-6,-,TRBV7-2,-,CASTGGGSPLHF,TGTGCCAGCACCGGGGGTGGATCACCCCTCCACTTT
TRBJ1-1,few,TRBV6-1,-,CASTASARYPLGMNTEAFF,TGTGCCAGCACCGCTTCGGCCAGGTACCCCTTGGGTATGAACACTGAAGCTTTCTTT
TRBJ2-7,-,TRBV10-2,-,CASSDSVGPYEQYF,TGCGCCAGCAGTGACAGTGTAGGACCCTACGAGCAGTACTTC
TRBJ1-2,-,TRBV6-1,-,CASSQTVGGPAGGYTF,TGTGCCAGCAGTCAAACCGTCGGGGGTCCCGCTGGTGGCTACACCTTC
TRBJ1-5,few,TRBV7-8,-,CASSLGFSPSNQPQHF,TGTGCCAGCAGCTTAGGTTTTTCCCCCAGCAATCAGCCCCAGCATTTT
TRBJ1-3,many,TRBV12-3/TRBV12-4,-,CASSYSGNTIYF,TGTGCCAGCAGTTATTCTGGAAACACCATATATTTT
TRBJ2-1,-,TRBV20-1,TRBD2,CSARDSLAGVGEQFF,TGCAGTGCTAGAGATAGCCTAGCGGGTGTTGGCGAGCAGTTCTTC
TRBJ2-1,few,TRBV12-3/TRBV12-4,-,CASSPRSGDNEQFF,TGTGCCAGCAGCCCAAGGTCCGGTGACAATGAGCAGTTCTTC